The next 13 T cell receptor beta chains were all read from a single sample in a study of persistence of HIV-infected CD4 T cells (dated by TCRdb to 2018 to 2020). TCRbeta repertoires were sequenced from genomic DNA with the immunoSEQ hsTCRB assay version 4 in survey mode. TCRdb took this table from immuneACCESS and kept in-frame rearrangements with V and J called. Such tables lack part of the clones; where checked against another copy, unresolved V genes explain under half of the gap, and the rest is unexplained. A total of around 39,000 clones appear in this sample, roughly four fifths of them only once. The ten largest clones represent just under 1% of the sample. The treatment or condition label for this specimen denotes: suppressive antiretroviral therapy. A pool of overlapping HIV-1 Gag 15-mer peptides, at around 1 ug per peptide per mL, was used to stimulate the cells. Nonresponding CD40L-negative CD69-negative CD45RO-high memory CD4+ T cells were sorted as memory populations depleted of antigen-responding cells.

The antigens these receptors bind are not known. Here the sequenced sample was cultured CD4+ T cells from PBMCs, taken from a patient who received antiretroviral therapy. Read against the paper, the sample's cell subset or site label means: CD40L-CD69- CD45RO-high memory CD4 T cells not responding to Gag peptides. These receptors were collected from an adult with HIV. The donor label of this sample is uncertain.

This clone was recorded once. The chain is built from TRBV5-1 and TRBJ1-6; a possible D gene is TRBD1 (5 bases). The CDR3 runs 16 residues. Germline V gene lookup returns CDR1 SGHRS and CDR2 YFSETQ. Trimming took off 4 bases at V and 5 bases at J, with 16 bases between the two ends. The CDR3 spells CASSISTREDNSPLHF. CDR3 nucleotides: TGCGCCAGCAGCATAAGCACCAGGGAGGATAATTCACCCCTCCACTTT.

The J gene is TRBJ2-2, the V gene TRBV27; TRBD2 is a possible D gene (7 bases). The germline V gene encodes CDR1 MNHEY and CDR2 SMNVEV (reference sequence). Trimming cost V 0 bases and J 6 bases, with 23 bases left between them. This CDR3 has 19 residues. Written as DNA, the CDR3 is TGTGCCAGCAGTTTATCCGGGGGGCCTCGCCTGGGGGCCGCCGGGGAGCTGTTTTTT. Amino acid sequence: CASSLSGGPRLGAAGELFF.

V usage is TRBV7-8 and J usage is TRBJ2-7; 11 bases line up with TRBD2. The CDR3 loop spans 18 amino acids. Germline lookup yields CDR1 SGHVS and CDR2 FQNEAQ. With 5 bases clipped from V and 0 bases from J, the junction kept 12 bases outside the gene matches. CDR3 in amino acids: CASSLGTSGSRFSYEQYF. CDR3 coding DNA: TGTGCCAGCAGCCTAGGGACTAGCGGATCCCGATTCTCCTACGAGCAGTACTTC.

V is TRBV5-1 and J is TRBJ1-2; 9 nucleotides match TRBD1. CDR1 is SGHRS, CDR2 YFSETQ, per germline. V lost 4 bases, J lost 2 bases, and 6 bases stayed unmatched. This CDR3 has 15 residues. The CDR3 DNA reads TGCGCCAGCAGCCAGACGGGACAGGGAAACTATGGCTACACCTTC. This codes for CASSQTGQGNYGYTF.

About this clone itself: This specimen includes other DNA sequences encoding the same CDR3. V usage is TRBV9 and J usage is TRBJ1-2; 7 bases match TRBD1. The trim removed 0 bases at V and 1 base at J, leaving 3 bases unmatched. The germline V gene has CDR1 SGDLS and CDR2 YYNGEE. This CDR3 region has 15 residues. The DNA of the CDR3 is TGTGCCAGCAGCGTAGGGGGACAGAGTAACTATGGCTACACCTTC. It translates to CASSVGGQSNYGYTF. The complete variable domain, with remaining parts taken from reference TRBV9 and TRBJ1-2, reads DSGVTQTPKHLITATGQRVTLRCSPRSGDLSVYWYQQSLDQGLQFLIQYYNGEERAKGNILERFSAQQFPDLHSELNLSSLELGDSALYFCASSVGGQSNYGYTFGSGTRLTVV.

On this clone: Compared with germline, one end of the junction differs, possibly owing to a read error. V gene TRBV7-9 combines with J gene TRBJ2-3; D possibly corresponds to TRBD2 (6 bases). The CDR3 totals 16 residues. Germline values: CDR1 SEHNR, CDR2 FQNEAQ (reference sequence). The chain's CDR3 is CASSLATGTGTDTQYF. Here the CDR3 DNA reads TGTGCCAGCAGCCTAGCGACGGGAACCGGCACAGATACGCAGTATTTT.

The V call is TRBV6-6, the J call TRBJ2-2; 10 bases line up with TRBD1. Germline values: CDR1 MNHNY, CDR2 SVGAGI (reference sequence). The CDR3 has 15 residues. The trim removed 5 bases at V and 6 bases at J, leaving 6 bases unmatched. CDR3 residues: CASSRSGTGAGELFF. CDR3 sequence (DNA): TGTGCCAGCAGTCGATCCGGGACAGGGGCCGGGGAGCTGTTTTTT.

This chain links TRBV5-5 with TRBJ2-1; weak D call: TRBD1 (6 bases). This CDR3 contains 16 residues. The V gene lost 3 bases and the J gene lost 7 bases, with 20 bases spanning the gap. Germline CDR1 SGHKS, CDR2 YYEKEE (reference sequence). The CDR3 is CASSSRPGQKWNEQFF. The DNA for the CDR3 is TGTGCCAGCAGCTCTCGGCCGGGACAAAAGTGGAATGAGCAGTTCTTC.

The chain combines TRBV4-2 with TRBJ1-6; 8 positions match TRBD1. The junction had 11 bases not matched to a gene; V was cut back by 3 bases and J by 10 bases. The CDR3 runs to 16 residues. CDR1 LGHNA and CDR2 YNFKEQ come from the germline V gene. CDR3 DNA: TGTGCCAGCAGCCAGGGCACGGACAGGGTAAAGTCACCCCTCCACTTT. It specifies CASSQGTDRVKSPLHF.

The gene calls are TRBV28 and TRBJ2-1, with D possibly TRBD2 on 6 matching bases. The CDR3 loop spans 14 amino acids. CDR1 MDHEN and CDR2 SYDVKM come from the germline V gene. V was cut by 7 bases and J by 4 bases, with 14 bases left in between. The CDR3 DNA reads as TGTGCCAGCACCCAACCGGGAGTTTACAATGAGCAGTTCTTC. Translating gives CASTQPGVYNEQFF.

This chain joins TRBV30 and TRBJ1-1, with TRBD1 as a possible D gene (6 bases). From germline, CDR1 is GTSNPN and CDR2 SVGIG (reference sequence). The length of the CDR3 is 13 residues. V lost 8 bases and J 1 base, leaving 14 bases between the germline ends. The CDR3 loop is CARIGQPNTEAFF. As DNA, the CDR3 is TGTGCCCGGATCGGACAGCCGAACACTGAAGCTTTCTTT.

This clone was found once. This chain joins TRBV7-8 and TRBJ2-7; possible D gene TRBD1, 6 bases. The V gene's germline CDR1 is SGHVS and CDR2 FQNEAQ. V lost 0 bases and J 3 bases, leaving 15 bases between the germline ends. The CDR3 has 16 amino acids. This CDR3 reads CASSLAVTGMDYEQYV. CDR3 nucleotide sequence: TGTGCCAGCAGCTTAGCGGTTACAGGGATGGACTACGAGCAGTACGTC.

This chain links TRBV12-3 or TRBV12-4 with TRBJ1-2, with D possibly being TRBD1 (6 bases). V was cut by 5 bases and J by 5 bases, with 12 bases left in between. This CDR3 has 13 amino acids. CDR3 bases: TGTGCCAGCAGTGCCACAGGGCCATATGGCTACACCTTC. It translates to CASSATGPYGYTF.